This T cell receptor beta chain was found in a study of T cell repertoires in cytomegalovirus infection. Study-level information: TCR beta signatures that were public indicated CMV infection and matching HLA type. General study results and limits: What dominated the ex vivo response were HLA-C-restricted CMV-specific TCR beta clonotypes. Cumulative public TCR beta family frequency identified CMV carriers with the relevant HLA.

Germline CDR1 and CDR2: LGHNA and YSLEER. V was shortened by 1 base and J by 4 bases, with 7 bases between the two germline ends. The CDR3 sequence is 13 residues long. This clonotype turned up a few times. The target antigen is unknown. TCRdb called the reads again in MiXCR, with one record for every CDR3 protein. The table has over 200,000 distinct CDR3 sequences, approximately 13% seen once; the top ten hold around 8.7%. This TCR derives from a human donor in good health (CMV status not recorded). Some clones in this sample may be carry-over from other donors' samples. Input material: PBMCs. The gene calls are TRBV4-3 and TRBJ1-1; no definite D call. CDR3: CASSQALGTEAFF. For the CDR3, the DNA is TGCGCCAGCAGCCAAGCTCTGGGCACTGAAGCTTTCTTT.